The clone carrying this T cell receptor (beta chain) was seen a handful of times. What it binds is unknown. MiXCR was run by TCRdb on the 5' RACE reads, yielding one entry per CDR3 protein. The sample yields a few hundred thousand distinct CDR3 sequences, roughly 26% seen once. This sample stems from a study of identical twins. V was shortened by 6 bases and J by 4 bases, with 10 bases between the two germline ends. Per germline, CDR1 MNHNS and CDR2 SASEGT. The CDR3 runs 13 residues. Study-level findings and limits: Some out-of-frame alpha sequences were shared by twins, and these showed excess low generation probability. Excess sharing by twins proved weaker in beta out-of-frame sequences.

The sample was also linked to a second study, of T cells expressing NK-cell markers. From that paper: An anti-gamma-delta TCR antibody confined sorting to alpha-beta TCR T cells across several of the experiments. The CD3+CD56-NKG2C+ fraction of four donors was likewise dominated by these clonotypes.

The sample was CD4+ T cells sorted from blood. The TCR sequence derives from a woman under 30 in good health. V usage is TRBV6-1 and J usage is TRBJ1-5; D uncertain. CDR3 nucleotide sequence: TGTGCCAGCAGCCGTAGCAGGAATCAGCCCCAGCATTTT. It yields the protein CASSRSRNQPQHF.